One sample yielded the 27 T cell receptor beta chains listed below, sequenced in a study of CD8+ T cells in alopecia areata. Specified treatment: oral pan-JAK inhibitor, 5-10 mg twice daily. Following extraction, RNA underwent reverse transcription to cDNA, which served as the sequencing template. Assay: immunoSEQ multiplex PCR; the TCRdb copy retains only in-frame clones and omits some. The data hold about 100,000 clones, with 50% to 60% observed a single time. Sequenced here: CD8+ T cells sorted from blood, sampled between weeks 55 and 65, from a patient treated with tofacitinib. The receptors come from a human donor with alopecia areata.

The chain combines TRBV7-9 with TRBJ2-7, with D maybe TRBD1 (6 bases). The CDR3 runs to 18 residues. Deletions cut 3 bases from V and 6 bases from J, with 27 bases between. Looked up from germline, CDR1 is SEHNR and CDR2 is FQNEAQ (reference sequence). Here the CDR3 reads CASSFGVGAEVILGEQYF. CDR3 sequence (DNA): TGTGCCAGCAGCTTCGGGGTGGGGGCGGAGGTCATATTGGGCGAGCAGTACTTC.

V gene TRBV9 combines with J gene TRBJ1-2; TRBD1 might be the D (6 bases). Trimming cost V 2 bases and J 5 bases, with 13 bases left between them. CDR1 is SGDLS and CDR2 is YYNGEE in the germline V gene. CDR3 size: 14 residues. In DNA form, the CDR3 reads TGTGCCAGCAGCGTCGACAGGTTTAATTATGGCTACACCTTC. The encoded protein is CASSVDRFNYGYTF.

V gene TRBV9 combines with J gene TRBJ1-2; 7 nucleotides line up with TRBD1. The germline CDR1 and CDR2 sequences are SGDLS and YYNGEE. The CDR3 has 14 residues. The V segment lost 3 bases and the J segment 4 bases; nucleotides outside the gene matches: 6. The CDR3 region has the DNA TGTGCCAGCAGCGGACAGGGTCGCTCCTATGGCTACACCTTC. Translation gives CASSGQGRSYGYTF. Combining the CDR3 with reference TRBV9 and TRBJ1-2 gives the whole variable domain DSGVTQTPKHLITATGQRVTLRCSPRSGDLSVYWYQQSLDQGLQFLIQYYNGEERAKGNILERFSAQQFPDLHSELNLSSLELGDSALYFCASSGQGRSYGYTFGSGTRLTVV.

V is TRBV30 and J is TRBJ2-3; 8 bases map to TRBD2. CDR3 length: 14 residues. Germline CDR1 and CDR2: GTSNPN and SVGIG (reference sequence). The junction had 3 bases not matched to a gene; V was cut back by 1 base and J by 3 bases. CDR3 DNA sequence: TGTGCCTGGAGTGGTGGCGGGGGGACAGATACGCAGTATTTT. This codes for CAWSGGGGTDTQYF.

This clone was observed a handful of times. The chain employs TRBV6-5 and TRBJ2-2; 9 nucleotides match TRBD2. V lost 2 bases, J lost 4 bases, and 2 bases stayed unmatched. This CDR3 region has 15 residues. Germline values: CDR1 MNHEY, CDR2 SVGAGI. The CDR3 DNA sequence: TGTGCCAGCAGTTACGCGACTAGCGGCACCGGGGAGCTGTTTTTT. Protein product: CASSYATSGTGELFF.

The V and J genes are TRBV10-3 and TRBJ2-5; D unresolved. Germline V gene sequence: CDR1 ENHRY, CDR2 SYGVKD. The CDR3 has 11 residues. V gave up 8 bases and J gave up 5 bases, with 9 bases separating them. The CDR3 loop reads CAIGVRETQYF. The CDR3 DNA reads TGTGCCATCGGAGTCCGGGAGACCCAGTACTTC.

V gene TRBV29-1 combines with J gene TRBJ2-7; either TRBD1 or TRBD2 may supply D (6 bases each). CDR3 size: 14 residues. Germline values: CDR1 SQVTM, CDR2 ANQGSEA. V gave up 0 bases and J gave up 2 bases, with 11 bases separating them. CDR3 nucleotide sequence: TGCAGCGTTGAAGATCTCGGGGGCCCCTACGAGCAGTACTTC. Protein product: CSVEDLGGPYEQYF.

V is TRBV2 and J is TRBJ2-1; TRBD2 aligns across 16 bases. CDR3 length equals 18 residues. Germline V gene lookup returns CDR1 SNHLY and CDR2 FYNNEI. V lost 6 bases, J lost 3 bases, and 8 bases stayed unmatched. CDR3 loop: CASRTGTSGGAFYNEQFF. The CDR3 region has the DNA TGTGCCAGCAGGACCGGGACTAGCGGGGGGGCCTTCTACAATGAGCAGTTCTTC.

Here the CDR3 reads CASRGTGFQPQHF. CDR3 sequence (DNA): TGTGCCAGCAGGGGGACAGGGTTCCAGCCCCAGCATTTT. V is TRBV6-1 and J is TRBJ1-5, with TRBD1 matching over 9 bases. The CDR3 consists of 13 residues. The germline V gene encodes CDR1 MNHNS and CDR2 SASEGT. V lost 6 bases, J lost 7 bases, and 4 bases stayed unmatched.

The table lists this clone with a count of one. The J gene is TRBJ2-1, the V gene TRBV29-1; 10 bases are a match to TRBD1. The CDR3 runs 15 residues. Germline V gene sequence: CDR1 SQVTM, CDR2 ANQGSEA. Trimming took 5 bases from V and 9 from J; bases not matched to a gene: 13. The CDR3 reads CSVPWGTGEFGEQFF. CDR3 sequence (DNA): TGCAGCGTTCCATGGGGGACAGGGGAATTCGGTGAGCAGTTCTTC.

This clone has just a few counts. The V call is TRBV27, the J call TRBJ1-4, with unresolved D. CDR1 and CDR2 from the germline V gene are MNHEY and SMNVEV (reference sequence). The CDR3 is made up of 16 amino acids. V gave up 5 bases and J gave up 3 bases, with 16 bases separating them. CDR3 sequence reads: CASSPHIPRANEKLFF. The CDR3 DNA follows: TGTGCCAGCAGTCCCCATATTCCGCGGGCTAATGAAAAACTGTTTTTT.

In its sample, this clone was seen a few times. The V and J genes are TRBV29-1 and TRBJ2-2, with 7 bases lining up with TRBD1. The CDR3 has 13 residues. V dropped 3 bases and J dropped 6; count of bases not matched to a gene: 4. Germline CDR1 SQVTM, CDR2 ANQGSEA. This CDR3 is CSVETGKPGELFF. Written as DNA, the CDR3 is TGCAGCGTTGAGACAGGGAAGCCCGGGGAGCTGTTTTTT.

This clone is a singleton in its sample. The J gene is TRBJ1-1, the V gene TRBV28; D unclear. The germline CDR1 and CDR2 sequences are MDHEN and SYDVKM. The CDR3 spans 16 residues. Trimming cost V 2 bases and J 6 bases, with 19 bases left between them. The CDR3 is CASSLLLGSGLAEAFF. The CDR3 nucleotides read TGTGCCAGCAGTTTACTATTGGGGAGCGGACTGGCTGAAGCTTTCTTT. The full variable domain, in which reference TRBV28 and TRBJ1-1 provide the parts outside the CDR3, is DVKVTQSSRYLVKRTGEKVFLECVQDMDHENMFWYRQDPGLGLRLIYFSYDVKMKEKGDIPEGYSVSREKKERFSLILESASTNQTSMYLCASSLLLGSGLAEAFFGQGTRLTVV.

This chain joins TRBV15 and TRBJ2-3; D may be TRBD2 (6 bases). Germline V gene data show CDR1 as LNHNV and CDR2 as YYDKDF (reference sequence). Trimming stripped 0 bases from V and 0 bases from J, with 13 bases between. The CDR3 totals 17 residues. CDR3 DNA: TGTGCCACCAGCAGAGACGTGGCGGGGCGTAGCACAGATACGCAGTATTTT. This sequence encodes CATSRDVAGRSTDTQYF. The variable domain in full, with the rest retrieved from reference TRBV15 and TRBJ2-3, is DAMVIQNPRYQVTQFGKPVTLSCSQTLNHNVMYWYQQKSSQAPKLLFHYYDKDFNNEADTPDNFQSRRPNTSFCFLDIRSPGLGDTAMYLCATSRDVAGRSTDTQYFGPGTRLTVL.

The V gene is TRBV4-2, the J gene TRBJ1-5; unclear D gene. Germline CDR1 and CDR2: LGHNA and YNFKEQ. V shed 5 bases and J shed 0 bases, with 2 bases lying between them. This CDR3 region has 12 residues. The CDR3 here is CASSTSNQPQHF. The CDR3 DNA reads as TGTGCCAGCAGCACTAGCAATCAGCCCCAGCATTTT.

This clone was observed once. This sequence joins TRBV13 and TRBJ2-4, with D hard to call. Per germline, CDR1 PRHDT and CDR2 FYEKMQ (reference sequence). V gave up 3 bases and J gave up 8 bases, with 11 bases separating them. The CDR3 is 13 residues long. The CDR3 nucleotides are TGTGCCAGCAGCTTTGGTGGGATGGACATTCAGTACTTC. Protein sequence: CASSFGGMDIQYF. The complete variable domain, with remaining parts taken from reference TRBV13 and TRBJ2-4, reads AAGVIQSPRHLIKEKRETATLKCYPIPRHDTVYWYQQGPGQDPQFLISFYEKMQSDKGSIPDRFSAQQFSDYHSELNMSSLELGDSALYFCASSFGGMDIQYFGAGTRLSVL.

V usage is TRBV4-1 and J usage is TRBJ1-4; possible D gene TRBD1, 5 bases. V was cut by 0 bases and J by 8 bases, with 13 bases left in between. Germline CDR1 MGHRA, CDR2 YSYEKL. The CDR3 spans 15 residues. CDR3 protein: CASSQDPGTLEKLFF. CDR3 DNA sequence: TGCGCCAGCAGCCAAGACCCCGGGACTTTGGAAAAACTGTTTTTT.

The CDR3 nucleotides are TGTGCCAGCAGCCCCTTAGGGGGGGACACCGGGGAGCTGTTTTTT. Its translation is CASSPLGGDTGELFF. The gene calls are TRBV7-3 and TRBJ2-2, with D perhaps TRBD2 (7 bases). Germline CDR1 and CDR2: SGHTA and FQGTGA. V was trimmed by 5 bases and J by 3 bases, leaving 13 bases between them. This CDR3 is 15 amino acids long.

The rearrangement uses TRBV9 and TRBJ1-1; D is possibly TRBD1 (5 bases). Trimming pared 0 bases from V and 0 bases from J, leaving 9 bases between. The V gene's germline CDR1 is SGDLS and CDR2 YYNGEE. CDR3 length: 15 amino acids. The CDR3 reads CASSVDDSMNTEAFF. The CDR3 DNA follows: TGTGCCAGCAGCGTAGATGACAGCATGAACACTGAAGCTTTCTTT.

This clone has just a few counts. The rearrangement uses TRBV9 and TRBJ2-5; TRBD1 matches 7 bases. Looked up from germline, CDR1 is SGDLS and CDR2 is YYNGEE. The CDR3 is 16 amino acids. The J segment lost 0 bases and the V segment lost 4 bases, leaving 9 bases of the junction unmatched. This CDR3 is CASSTEDRPYQETQYF. As DNA, the CDR3 is TGTGCCAGCAGCACAGAGGACAGGCCGTACCAAGAGACCCAGTACTTC. The full variable domain, its missing parts supplied by reference TRBV9 and TRBJ2-5, is DSGVTQTPKHLITATGQRVTLRCSPRSGDLSVYWYQQSLDQGLQFLIQYYNGEERAKGNILERFSAQQFPDLHSELNLSSLELGDSALYFCASSTEDRPYQETQYFGPGTRLLVL.

Written as DNA, the CDR3 is TGCGCCTGCGGACAGAGGTACACAGATACGCAGTATTTT. Translating it yields CACGQRYTDTQYF. The J gene is TRBJ2-3, the V gene TRBV5-1, with D possibly being TRBD1 (6 bases). The V gene's germline CDR1 is SGHRS and CDR2 YFSETQ. The CDR3 is 13 amino acids. V was clipped by 10 bases and J by 2 bases, with 14 bases between them.

The gene calls are TRBV7-2 and TRBJ2-3; D is unclear. The ends were cut back, 4 bases at V and 2 bases at J, with 4 bases in the middle. This CDR3 has 12 residues. Germline V gene sequence: CDR1 SGHTA, CDR2 FQGNSA. CDR3 sequence reads: CASSSTTDTQYF. In DNA form, the CDR3 reads TGTGCCAGCAGCTCTACCACAGATACGCAGTATTTT.

This sequence joins TRBV13 and TRBJ2-7, with 8 bases identical to TRBD1. With V trimmed by 1 base and J by 4 bases, 6 bases remained unmatched. Germline values: CDR1 PRHDT, CDR2 FYEKMQ (reference sequence). The CDR3 runs to 15 residues. The chain's CDR3 is CASSLVETGEYEQYF. In DNA form, the CDR3 reads TGTGCCAGCAGCTTAGTCGAGACAGGGGAGTACGAGCAGTACTTC.

The gene calls are TRBV2 and TRBJ1-2; no reliable D call. The V and J ends lost 8 bases and 7 bases respectively, with 14 bases between them. Germline V CDR1 and CDR2: SNHLY, FYNNEI. The CDR3 covers 12 residues. CDR3 coding DNA: TGTGCCAGCCCCGACGCTTCGGGTGGCTACACCTTC. Its translation: CASPDASGGYTF.

In this sample, this clone turned up once. The V gene is TRBV27, the J gene TRBJ2-2; possibly TRBD1 for D (5 bases). There are 14 residues in the CDR3. Germline CDR1 and CDR2: MNHEY and SMNVEV (reference sequence). The ends were cut back, 2 bases at V and 10 bases at J, with 14 bases in the middle. The CDR3 is CASSLRAGPEELFF. Here the CDR3 DNA reads TGTGCCAGCAGTTTACGGGCAGGGCCCGAGGAGCTGTTTTTT.

The V call is TRBV2, the J call TRBJ2-5; the D gene could be TRBD1 or TRBD2 (5 bases each). With 8 bases removed from V and 4 bases from J, the gap between germline ends came to 20 bases. The CDR3 loop spans 15 amino acids. Germline values: CDR1 SNHLY, CDR2 FYNNEI. This CDR3 reads CASATGSLRGETQYF. The CDR3 region has the DNA TGTGCCAGCGCAACAGGCTCTCTCCGGGGAGAGACCCAGTACTTC.

The chain joins TRBV6-6 to TRBJ2-3; TRBD1 agrees at 8 bases. The CDR3 contains 14 residues. The V segment lost 6 bases and the J segment 2 bases; nucleotides outside the gene matches: 4. The V gene's germline CDR1 is MNHNY and CDR2 SVGAGI (reference sequence). DNA of the CDR3: TGTGCCAGCAGGTCGGACAGGGTCACAGATACGCAGTATTTT. Its translation: CASRSDRVTDTQYF.